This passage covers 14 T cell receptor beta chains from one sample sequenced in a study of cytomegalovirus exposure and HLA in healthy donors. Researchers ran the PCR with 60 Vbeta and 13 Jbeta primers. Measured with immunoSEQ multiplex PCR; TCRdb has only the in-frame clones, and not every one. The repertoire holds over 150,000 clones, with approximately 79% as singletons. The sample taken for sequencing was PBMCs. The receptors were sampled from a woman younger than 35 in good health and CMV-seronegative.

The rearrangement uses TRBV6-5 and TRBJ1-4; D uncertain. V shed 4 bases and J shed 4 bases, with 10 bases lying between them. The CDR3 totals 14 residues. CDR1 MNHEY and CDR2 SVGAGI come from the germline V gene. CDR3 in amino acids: CASSSLENNEKLFF. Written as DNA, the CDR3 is TGTGCCAGCAGTTCATTAGAGAATAATGAAAAACTGTTTTTT.

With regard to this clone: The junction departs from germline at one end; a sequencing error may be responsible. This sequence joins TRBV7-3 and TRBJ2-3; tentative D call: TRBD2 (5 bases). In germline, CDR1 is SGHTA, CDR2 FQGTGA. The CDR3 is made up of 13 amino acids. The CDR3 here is CASTLPGVDTQYF. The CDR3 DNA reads TGTGCCAGCACCTTACCCGGGGTAGATACGCAGTATTTT.

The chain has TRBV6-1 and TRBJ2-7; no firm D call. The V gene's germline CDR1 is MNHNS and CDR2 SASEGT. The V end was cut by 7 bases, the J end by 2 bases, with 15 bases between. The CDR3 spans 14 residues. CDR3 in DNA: TGTGCCAGCAAAGAGTTGGGCCAGGCCTACGAGCAGTACTTC. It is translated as CASKELGQAYEQYF.

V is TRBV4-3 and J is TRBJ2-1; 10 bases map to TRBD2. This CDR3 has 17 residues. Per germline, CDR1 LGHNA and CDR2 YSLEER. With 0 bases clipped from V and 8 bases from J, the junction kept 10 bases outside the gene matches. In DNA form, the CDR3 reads TGCGCCAGCAGCCAAGATCCCCTAGCGGGAGTAAACGATGAGCAGTTCTTC. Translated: CASSQDPLAGVNDEQFF.

The CDR3 nucleotides read TGTGCCAGCAGTGAACGACAGGTTGGGCAGCCCCAGCATTTT. Amino acids: CASSERQVGQPQHF. The chain recombines TRBV6-1 with TRBJ1-5; tentative D call: TRBD1 (6 bases). CDR3 length equals 14 residues. The V end was cut by 2 bases, the J end by 7 bases, with 12 bases between. Germline CDR1 and CDR2: MNHNS and SASEGT.

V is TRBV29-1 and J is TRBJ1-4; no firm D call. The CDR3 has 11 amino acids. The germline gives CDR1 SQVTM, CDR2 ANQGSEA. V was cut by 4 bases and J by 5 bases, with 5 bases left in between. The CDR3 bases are TGCAGCGTTGGAGGGAATGAAAAACTGTTTTTT. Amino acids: CSVGGNEKLFF.

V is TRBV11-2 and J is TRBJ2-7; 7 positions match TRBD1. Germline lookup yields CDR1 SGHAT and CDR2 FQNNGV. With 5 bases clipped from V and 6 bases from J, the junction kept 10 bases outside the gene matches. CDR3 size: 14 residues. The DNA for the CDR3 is TGTGCCAGCAGCGAATACAGGGGATTCTCCGAGCAGTACTTC. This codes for CASSEYRGFSEQYF.

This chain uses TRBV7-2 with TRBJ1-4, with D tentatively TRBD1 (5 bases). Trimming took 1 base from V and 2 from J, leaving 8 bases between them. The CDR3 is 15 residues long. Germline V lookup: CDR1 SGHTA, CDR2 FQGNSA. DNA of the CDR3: TGTGCCAGCAGCTTAGTAGCAGGGACTAATGAAAAACTGTTTTTT. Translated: CASSLVAGTNEKLFF.

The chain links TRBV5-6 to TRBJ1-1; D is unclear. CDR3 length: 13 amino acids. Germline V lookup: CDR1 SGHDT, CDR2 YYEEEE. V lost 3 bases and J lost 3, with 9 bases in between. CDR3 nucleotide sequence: TGTGCCAGCAGCTGGAGAGGGTACACTGAAGCTTTCTTT. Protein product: CASSWRGYTEAFF. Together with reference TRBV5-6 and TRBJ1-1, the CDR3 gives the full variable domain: DAGVTQSPTHLIKTRGQQVTLRCSPKSGHDTVSWYQQALGQGPQFIFQYYEEEERQRGNFPDRFSGHQFPNYSSELNVNALLLGDSALYLCASSWRGYTEAFFGQGTRLTVV.

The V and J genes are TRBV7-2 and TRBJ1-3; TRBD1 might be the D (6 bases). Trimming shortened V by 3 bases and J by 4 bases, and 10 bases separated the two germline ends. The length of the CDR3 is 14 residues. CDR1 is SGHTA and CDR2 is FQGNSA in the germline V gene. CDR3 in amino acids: CASSFTGLGNTIYF. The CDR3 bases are TGTGCCAGCAGCTTTACAGGGTTAGGAAACACCATATATTTT.

The CDR3 loop is CAWNTGGPEAFF. The CDR3 nucleotides read TGTGCCTGGAATACTGGCGGGCCTGAAGCTTTCTTT. The chain has TRBV30 and TRBJ1-1; no reliable D call. CDR3 length: 12 amino acids. Germline CDR1 GTSNPN, CDR2 SVGIG (reference sequence). V dropped 4 bases and J dropped 6 bases, with 12 bases sitting between them.

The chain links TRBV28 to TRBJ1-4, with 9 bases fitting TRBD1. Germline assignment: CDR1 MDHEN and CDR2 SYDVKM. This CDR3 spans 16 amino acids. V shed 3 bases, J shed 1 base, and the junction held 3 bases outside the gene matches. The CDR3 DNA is TGTGCCAGCAGTTTGGGACAGGGCCTAACTAATGAAAAACTGTTTTTT. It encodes CASSLGQGLTNEKLFF.

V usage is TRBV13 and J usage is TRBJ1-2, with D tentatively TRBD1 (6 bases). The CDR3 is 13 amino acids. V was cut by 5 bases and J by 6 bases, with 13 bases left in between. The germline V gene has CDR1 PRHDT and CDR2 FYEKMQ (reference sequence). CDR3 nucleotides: TGTGCCAGCAGCCTCGGGTCAGGGGATGGCTACACCTTC. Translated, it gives CASSLGSGDGYTF. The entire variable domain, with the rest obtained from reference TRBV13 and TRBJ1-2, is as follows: AAGVIQSPRHLIKEKRETATLKCYPIPRHDTVYWYQQGPGQDPQFLISFYEKMQSDKGSIPDRFSAQQFSDYHSELNMSSLELGDSALYFCASSLGSGDGYTFGSGTRLTVV.

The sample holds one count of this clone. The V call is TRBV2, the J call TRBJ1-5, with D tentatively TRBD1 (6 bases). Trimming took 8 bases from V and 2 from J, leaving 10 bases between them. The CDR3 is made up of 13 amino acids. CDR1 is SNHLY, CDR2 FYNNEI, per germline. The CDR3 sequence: CASYPGGNQPQHF. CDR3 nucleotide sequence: TGTGCCAGCTATCCAGGGGGCAATCAGCCCCAGCATTTT.